The 8 T cell receptor beta chains presented below share a single source sample, sequenced in a study of CD8 T cells in ankylosing spondylitis. Using its own MiXCR run on the 5' RACE reads, TCRdb lists one record per CDR3 protein. The sample has about 340,000 distinct CDR3 sequences, under 15% seen once; the top ten hold approximately 1%. Sequenced material: blood, either unsorted or a sorted T cell fraction (not recorded which). All receptors derive from a male donor with ankylosing spondylitis or in good health (not recorded which).

The rearrangement joins TRBV9 to TRBJ2-3; TRBD2 might be the D (5 bases). The CDR3 extends over 13 amino acids. Trimming removed 0 bases from V and 9 bases from J, with 11 bases in between. Germline assignment: CDR1 SGDLS and CDR2 YYNGEE. The CDR3: CASSVAPERTQYF. CDR3 in DNA: TGTGCCAGCAGCGTAGCACCGGAGCGGACGCAGTATTTT.

This clonotype was seen at least ten times. The rearrangement uses TRBV20-1 and TRBJ2-3; TRBD2 aligns across 10 bases. This CDR3 is built from 17 residues. The J segment lost 2 bases and the V segment lost 0 bases, leaving 8 bases of the junction unmatched. Germline V gene data show CDR1 as DFQATT and CDR2 as SNEGSKA (reference sequence). The CDR3 DNA follows: TGCAGTGCTAGAGATGGCACTAGCGGGAAGATCACAGATACGCAGTATTTT. It translates to CSARDGTSGKITDTQYF.

This clonotype showed up just a few times. This chain uses TRBV19 with TRBJ2-7; no definite D call. The CDR3 runs to 14 residues. Per the germline V gene, CDR1 is LNHDA and CDR2 is SQIVND (reference sequence). Trimming removed 5 bases from V and 0 bases from J, with 11 bases in between. CDR3 region: CASSSASDSYEQYF. In nucleotides, the CDR3 is TGTGCCAGTAGTTCGGCGAGCGACTCCTACGAGCAGTACTTC.

This clonotype showed up just a few times. The rearrangement joins TRBV10-3 to TRBJ2-7, with a weak D call TRBD2 (6 bases). Germline CDR1 is ENHRY and CDR2 is SYGVKD. Trimming cost V 4 bases and J 0 bases, with 16 bases left between them. This CDR3 is 16 amino acids long. The CDR3 bases are TGTGCCATCAGTGCGCTAAGGGACGGGAGCTCCTACGAGCAGTACTTC. The encoded protein is CAISALRDGSSYEQYF.

This clonotype occurred a few times. The J gene is TRBJ2-7, the V gene TRBV7-9, with 9 bases matching TRBD1. The CDR3 is 15 amino acids. Germline CDR1 SEHNR, CDR2 FQNEAQ (reference sequence). J gave up 3 bases and V 3 bases, and 6 bases lay outside the gene matches. The CDR3 DNA sequence: TGTGCCAGCAGCTTCCGGACAGGGGTAGGCTACGAGCAGTACTTC. This translates into CASSFRTGVGYEQYF.

The chain employs TRBV5-1 and TRBJ2-1, with 7 bases lining up with TRBD2. CDR1 is SGHRS and CDR2 is YFSETQ in the germline V gene. The CDR3 spans 16 residues. Trimming cost V 2 bases and J 4 bases; bases outside gene matches: 9. As DNA, the CDR3 is TGCGCCAGCAGCTTATGGGGCGGGAGTGGGTACAATGAGCAGTTCTTC. It codes for CASSLWGGSGYNEQFF. Combining the CDR3 with reference TRBV5-1 and TRBJ2-1 gives the whole variable domain KAGVTQTPRYLIKTRGQQVTLSCSPISGHRSVSWYQQTPGQGLQFLFEYFSETQRNKGNFPGRFSGRQFSNSRSEMNVSTLELGDSALYLCASSLWGGSGYNEQFFGPGTRLTVL.

This clonotype occurred a few times. This chain links TRBV7-2 with TRBJ1-6; D gene unclear. V lost 2 bases, J lost 14 bases, and 7 bases lay in between. The length of the CDR3 is 11 residues. CDR1 is SGHTA and CDR2 is FQGNSA in the germline V gene. The CDR3 loop is CASSLRVTLHF. CDR3 nucleotides: TGTGCCAGCAGCTTAAGGGTCACCCTCCACTTT.

This clonotype has a count of ten or more. This chain uses TRBV7-9 with TRBJ1-1; tentative D call: TRBD1 (5 bases). CDR1 is SEHNR and CDR2 is FQNEAQ in the germline V gene (reference sequence). Trimming stripped 1 base from V and 11 bases from J, with 11 bases between. CDR3 size: 12 residues. For the CDR3, the DNA is TGTGCCAGCAGCTTAGATCAGGGTCGGGCTTTCTTT. Protein: CASSLDQGRAFF.